These 17 T cell receptor beta chains originate from one sample sequenced in a study of T cells in localized non-small cell lung cancer. Repertoires were generated with immunoSEQ multiplex PCR, while TCRdb's copy carries only in-frame clones and drops some. The sample shows 60,000 or so clones, 81% of them seen only once. The sample was PBMCs, taken before any cancer treatment. The receptors were gathered from a man between 40 and 69 years old with stage II lung adenocarcinoma.

J is TRBJ1-2 and V is TRBV2; 9 nucleotides match TRBD1. Germline values: CDR1 SNHLY, CDR2 FYNNEI. The trim removed 2 bases at V and 2 bases at J, leaving 6 bases unmatched. This CDR3 has 16 residues. CDR3 protein: CASSERNRGLNYGYTF. DNA for the CDR3: TGTGCCAGCAGTGAAAGAAACAGGGGGCTAAACTATGGCTACACCTTC.

This clone was detected only once. The rearrangement joins TRBV5-1 to TRBJ2-3, with D tentatively TRBD2 (6 bases). This CDR3 spans 15 amino acids. CDR1 SGHRS and CDR2 YFSETQ come from the germline V gene. V lost 4 bases and J lost 0, with 12 bases in between. The CDR3 region has the DNA TGCGCCAGCAGCATCGGGACTTTTAGCACAGATACGCAGTATTTT. Protein product: CASSIGTFSTDTQYF.

The V call is TRBV15, the J call TRBJ1-4, with unresolved D. V lost 5 bases, J lost 0 bases, and 10 bases lay in between. The CDR3 length is 15 residues. Germline V gene data show CDR1 as LNHNV and CDR2 as YYDKDF (reference sequence). The CDR3 sequence is CATSPRGPTNEKLFF. The CDR3 region has the DNA TGTGCCACCAGCCCTCGGGGTCCAACTAATGAAAAACTGTTTTTT.

This chain uses TRBV27 with TRBJ1-5; the match to TRBD1 covers 8 bases. The CDR3 runs to 16 residues. The V segment lost 3 bases and the J segment 4 bases; nucleotides outside the gene matches: 8. Per the germline V gene, CDR1 is MNHEY and CDR2 is SMNVEV (reference sequence). The CDR3: CASSFQGAPLNQPQHF. Here the CDR3 DNA reads TGTGCCAGCAGTTTCCAGGGGGCGCCCCTTAATCAGCCCCAGCATTTT.

This chain joins TRBV2 and TRBJ1-1, with D uncertain. Germline CDR1 SNHLY, CDR2 FYNNEI. Trimming pared 7 bases from V and 4 bases from J, leaving 13 bases between. The CDR3 is 13 amino acids. This chain's CDR3 is CASIGVSGTEAFF. For the CDR3, the DNA is TGTGCCAGCATTGGGGTTTCGGGCACTGAAGCTTTCTTT.

This chain joins TRBV5-1 and TRBJ2-2, with 9 bases matching TRBD2. This CDR3 has 18 amino acids. Germline assignment: CDR1 SGHRS and CDR2 YFSETQ. After removal of 4 bases from V and 12 bases from J, the junction contained 22 bases not matched to a gene. Here the CDR3 reads CASSTPTSGGSSLGQLFF. In DNA form, the CDR3 reads TGCGCCAGCAGCACCCCGACTAGCGGTGGATCCTCCTTGGGTCAGCTGTTTTTT.

This chain joins TRBV5-6 and TRBJ1-2, with D perhaps TRBD1 (5 bases). V shed 0 bases and J shed 2 bases, with 8 bases lying between them. CDR1 SGHDT and CDR2 YYEEEE come from the germline V gene. This CDR3 contains 14 residues. The CDR3 loop is CASSLGQGNYGYTF. CDR3 in DNA: TGTGCCAGCAGCTTGGGGCAGGGCAACTATGGCTACACCTTC.

The chain links TRBV18 to TRBJ1-1; D is possibly TRBD1 (6 bases). This CDR3 region has 16 residues. Germline values: CDR1 KGHSH, CDR2 LQKENI. Trimming took 3 bases from V and 0 from J, leaving 14 bases between them. In DNA form, the CDR3 reads TGTGCCAGCTCACCCCGGGACACAGCTATGAACACTGAAGCTTTCTTT. This translates into CASSPRDTAMNTEAFF.

The chain couples TRBV7-2 to TRBJ2-5, with D possibly TRBD1 on 5 matching bases. V lost 1 base to trimming and J lost 5 bases, with 14 bases between them. CDR3 size: 15 residues. Germline CDR1 is SGHTA and CDR2 is FQGNSA. The CDR3, as DNA: TGTGCCAGCAGCTTAGGGGGCCTCATGCGGGAGACCCAGTACTTC. Translation gives CASSLGGLMRETQYF.

The chain uses TRBV6-5 and TRBJ1-4; the D gene is possibly TRBD1 (5 bases). This CDR3 has 15 amino acids. The V gene lost 0 bases and the J gene lost 4 bases, with 9 bases spanning the gap. CDR1 MNHEY and CDR2 SVGAGI come from the germline V gene. Written as DNA, the CDR3 is TGTGCCAGCAGTTACTCAAAGGGGTTTAATGAAAAACTGTTTTTT. Protein product: CASSYSKGFNEKLFF.

A single count supports this clone. This rearrangement joins TRBV23-1 to TRBJ2-7, with D possibly matching TRBD1 (6 bases). TRBV23-1 is noted as an ORF with a role that remains uncertain. V dropped 0 bases and J dropped 2 bases, with 14 bases sitting between them. The CDR3 contains 16 residues. The chain's CDR3 is CASSQSDRKTTYEQYF. Written as DNA, the CDR3 is TGCGCCAGCAGTCAATCCGACAGGAAAACAACCTACGAGCAGTACTTC.

This chain links TRBV2 with TRBJ1-3; 12 nucleotides agree with TRBD1. Per the germline V gene, CDR1 is SNHLY and CDR2 is FYNNEI. V shed 6 bases and J 0 bases; nucleotides not matched to a gene: 12. The CDR3 runs to 19 residues. As DNA, the CDR3 is TGTGCCAGCAGCATCGCCGGGACAGGGGGCATGAGCTCTGGAAACACCATATATTTT. Protein: CASSIAGTGGMSSGNTIYF.

The chain uses TRBV19 and TRBJ2-1, with D perhaps matching TRBD1 (6 bases). This CDR3 spans 14 amino acids. The germline CDR1 and CDR2 sequences are LNHDA and SQIVND (reference sequence). Trimming removed 7 bases at V and 4 bases at J, with 14 bases between. CDR3 sequence: CASMKGDGYNEQFF. DNA for the CDR3: TGTGCCAGTATGAAGGGGGATGGTTACAATGAGCAGTTCTTC.

The chain carries TRBV19 and TRBJ1-2; D is perhaps TRBD1 (5 bases). The V end lost 2 bases, the J end lost 1 base, and 20 bases lay between the germline ends. The CDR3 consists of 18 residues. In germline, CDR1 is LNHDA, CDR2 SQIVND (reference sequence). The CDR3 nucleotides are TGTGCCAGTAGTATACTGATGGGCCTAGGGGACGGTAACTATGGCTACACCTTC. Its protein product is CASSILMGLGDGNYGYTF.

The chain uses TRBV7-2 and TRBJ2-5; 14 nucleotides match TRBD2. The CDR3 contains 16 residues. Germline V lookup: CDR1 SGHTA, CDR2 FQGNSA. V lost 5 bases, J lost 6 bases, and 8 bases stayed unmatched. CDR3 in DNA: TGTGCCAGCAGCCCAGGGACTAGCGGGAGTAGGAAGACCCAGTACTTC. Its protein product is CASSPGTSGSRKTQYF. The full variable domain, in which reference TRBV7-2 and TRBJ2-5 provide the parts outside the CDR3, is GAGVSQSPSNKVTEKGKDVELRCDPISGHTALYWYRQSLGQGLEFLIYFQGNSAPDKSGLPSDRFSAERTGGSVSTLTIQRTQQEDSAVYLCASSPGTSGSRKTQYFGPGTRLLVL.

The genes are TRBV19 and TRBJ2-3, with TRBD2 matching 7 bases. From germline, CDR1 is LNHDA and CDR2 SQIVND (reference sequence). Germline trimming cut 7 bases from V and 0 bases from J; bases unmatched to any gene: 4. CDR3 length equals 14 residues. CDR3 in DNA: TGTGCCAGTACTAGCGGACCTAGCACAGATACGCAGTATTTT. Translation gives CASTSGPSTDTQYF.

The chain recombines TRBV6-1 with TRBJ2-7; 7 bases line up with TRBD1. The CDR3 contains 14 residues. Per the germline V gene, CDR1 is MNHNS and CDR2 is SASEGT. Trimming cost V 2 bases and J 7 bases; bases outside gene matches: 8. In nucleotides, the CDR3 is TGTGCCAGCAGTGAACAGGACAGGTTCGGGGAGCAGTACTTC. Translated: CASSEQDRFGEQYF.